The clone carrying this T cell receptor (beta chain) was seen a handful of times. Its target is not known. Per the germline V gene, CDR1 is SQVTM and CDR2 is ANQGSEA. Trimming took 2 bases from V and 1 from J, leaving 9 bases between them. This CDR3 has 14 amino acids. The entry originates in a study of CD8+ T cells in alopecia areata. Study-level findings and limits: In lesional scalp, particularly from alopecia totalis/universalis, clonality was higher than in normal scalp.

Once RNA had been extracted, it was reverse transcribed into cDNA to act as the sequencing template. Measured with immunoSEQ multiplex PCR; TCRdb has only the in-frame clones, and not every one. There are 130,000 to 150,000 clones in the sample; approximately 50% occur only once, and around 1% lies in the top ten. The rearrangement joins TRBV29-1 to TRBJ2-1; D gene unclear. This receptor was taken from a human donor with alopecia areata. The sample consisted of CD4+ T cells sorted from blood, taken at week 0. CDR3 residues: CSVEFGYSYNEQFF. Written as DNA, the CDR3 is TGCAGCGTTGAATTCGGGTATTCCTACAATGAGCAGTTCTTC.